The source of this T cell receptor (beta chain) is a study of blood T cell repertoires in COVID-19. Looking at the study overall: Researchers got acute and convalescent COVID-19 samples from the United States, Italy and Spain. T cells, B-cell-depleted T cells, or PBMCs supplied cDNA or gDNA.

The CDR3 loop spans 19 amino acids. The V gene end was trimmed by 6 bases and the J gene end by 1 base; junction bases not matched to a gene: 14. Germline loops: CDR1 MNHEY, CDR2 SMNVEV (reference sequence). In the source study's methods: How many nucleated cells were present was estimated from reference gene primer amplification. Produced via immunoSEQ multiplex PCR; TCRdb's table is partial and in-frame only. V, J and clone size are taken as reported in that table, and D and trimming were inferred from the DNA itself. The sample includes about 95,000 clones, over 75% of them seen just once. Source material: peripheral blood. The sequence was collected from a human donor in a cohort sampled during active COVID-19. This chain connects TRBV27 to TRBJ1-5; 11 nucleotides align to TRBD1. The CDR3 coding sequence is TGTGCCAGCAGGCGAACCGGGACAGGGGGTTTAGGGAGCAATCAGCCCCAGCATTTT. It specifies CASRRTGTGGLGSNQPQHF.